These 15 T cell receptor beta chains came from one sample sequenced in a study of cytomegalovirus exposure and HLA in healthy donors. 13 Jbeta primers and 60 Vbeta primers were used for the PCR. Sequencing used immunoSEQ multiplex PCR; TCRdb keeps in-frame clones, though not all of them. The table records fewer than 150,000 clones, around 80% of them present only once. The sequencing sample was made of PBMCs. The receptor set was obtained from a middle-aged man in good health and CMV-seronegative.

The chain combines TRBV19 with TRBJ2-1; 9 bases align to TRBD2. V lost 4 bases and J lost 1; bases outside the gene matches: 5. This CDR3 contains 16 residues. Germline values: CDR1 LNHDA, CDR2 SQIVND (reference sequence). CDR3 loop: CASSTISGRSYNEQFF. In DNA, the CDR3 is TGTGCCAGTAGTACCATCAGCGGGAGGTCCTACAATGAGCAGTTCTTC.

V usage is TRBV11-2 and J usage is TRBJ1-5; 8 nucleotides align to TRBD1. Germline V gene lookup returns CDR1 SGHAT and CDR2 FQNNGV. The CDR3 sequence is 15 residues long. V shed 6 bases, J shed 2 bases, and the junction held 6 bases outside the gene matches. This CDR3 reads CASSPQGVGNQPQHF. The CDR3 nucleotides read TGTGCCAGCAGTCCACAGGGGGTAGGCAATCAGCCCCAGCATTTT.

J is TRBJ2-3 and V is TRBV5-6; TRBD2 might be the D (6 bases). V was cut by 4 bases and J by 7 bases, with 13 bases left in between. The CDR3 is 13 residues long. CDR1 SGHDT and CDR2 YYEEEE come from the germline V gene. In DNA, the CDR3 is TGTGCCAGCAGCGGGGGAAGGGACTATACGCAGTATTTT. Encoded protein: CASSGGRDYTQYF.

The count of this clone is one. The chain combines TRBV4-2 with TRBJ2-4; TRBD2 agrees at 7 bases. CDR1 and CDR2 from the germline V gene are LGHNA and YNFKEQ. The CDR3 length is 15 residues. Losses at the gene ends were 1 base for V and 5 bases for J; bases not matched to a gene: 5. The CDR3 here is CASSQGGTTENIQYF. Here the CDR3 DNA reads TGTGCCAGCAGCCAAGGAGGGACTACAGAAAACATTCAGTACTTC.

This chain links TRBV4-1 with TRBJ2-3; TRBD1 is a possible D gene (5 bases). The CDR3 contains 13 residues. The V gene's germline CDR1 is MGHRA and CDR2 YSYEKL. Between the trimmed V and J ends, which lost 5 bases and 3 bases, there was a span of 9 bases. The CDR3: CASSGAATDTQYF. The CDR3 nucleotides read TGCGCCAGCAGCGGGGCTGCAACAGATACGCAGTATTTT.

The J gene is TRBJ1-4, the V gene TRBV19; TRBD1 matches 9 bases. CDR1 is LNHDA, CDR2 SQIVND, per germline (reference sequence). After removal of 4 bases from V and 0 bases from J, the junction contained 3 bases not matched to a gene. The CDR3 is made up of 16 amino acids. Here the CDR3 DNA reads TGTGCCAGTAGTACGGGACAGGGTGCAACTAATGAAAAACTGTTTTTT. It codes for CASSTGQGATNEKLFF.

In this sample, this clone turned up a few times. The V gene is TRBV5-1, the J gene TRBJ2-3, with D perhaps matching TRBD2 (5 bases). The length of the CDR3 is 14 residues. CDR1 and CDR2 from the germline V gene are SGHRS and YFSETQ. Trimming cost V 7 bases and J 2 bases, with 14 bases left between them. The CDR3 sequence is CASGSGAPTDTQYF. Written as DNA, the CDR3 is TGCGCCAGCGGGAGCGGCGCTCCCACAGATACGCAGTATTTT.

This chain connects TRBV7-2 to TRBJ1-2, with a tentative D call TRBD1 (5 bases). Between the trimmed V and J ends, which lost 4 bases and 3 bases, there was a span of 12 bases. Germline loops: CDR1 SGHTA, CDR2 FQGNSA. The CDR3 runs 14 residues. The CDR3 DNA is TGTGCCAGCAGCTCAGGGTTGTCAGACTATGGCTACACCTTC. It translates to CASSSGLSDYGYTF.

The genes are TRBV7-9 and TRBJ2-1; TRBD1 matches 7 bases. Per germline, CDR1 SEHNR and CDR2 FQNEAQ (reference sequence). J lost 10 bases, V lost 0 bases, and 0 bases had no gene match. The CDR3 covers 12 residues. The CDR3 spells CASSLADREQFF. CDR3 nucleotides: TGTGCCAGCAGCTTAGCGGACAGGGAGCAGTTCTTC.

V gene TRBV27 combines with J gene TRBJ1-1; D not resolved. This CDR3 has 14 amino acids. Per the germline V gene, CDR1 is MNHEY and CDR2 is SMNVEV (reference sequence). Trimming left V 0 bases short and J 2 bases short, with 7 bases between. Here the CDR3 reads CASSLSLTNTEAFF. In DNA, the CDR3 is TGTGCCAGCAGTTTATCGCTGACAAACACTGAAGCTTTCTTT.

The chain employs TRBV7-9 and TRBJ2-1; D possibly corresponds to TRBD2 (5 bases). Trimming left V 5 bases short and J 10 bases short, with 21 bases between. Germline V gives CDR1 SEHNR, CDR2 FQNEAQ (reference sequence). The CDR3 length is 15 residues. The CDR3 nucleotides are TGTGCCAGCAGCCCGATAGGAGGTGGCAGCCCCGAGCAGTTCTTC. Its protein is CASSPIGGGSPEQFF.

The CDR3 DNA reads TGTGCCAGCAGCTCAAGCGGGATAGGGTCCTACGAGCAGTACTTC. Amino acids: CASSSSGIGSYEQYF. V gene TRBV7-2 combines with J gene TRBJ2-7, with 7 bases identical to TRBD2. Germline CDR1 is SGHTA and CDR2 is FQGNSA. With V trimmed by 4 bases and J by 1 base, 7 bases remained unmatched. CDR3 length: 15 amino acids.

The chain links TRBV28 to TRBJ2-1; D ambiguous. The germline gives CDR1 MDHEN, CDR2 SYDVKM. The CDR3 has 15 residues. Between the trimmed V and J ends, which lost 2 bases and 5 bases, there was a span of 13 bases. CDR3 DNA sequence: TGTGCCAGCAGTTTACGCCTAGTGAGTAACAATGAGCAGTTCTTC. It specifies CASSLRLVSNNEQFF. Full variable domain (remainder filled in from reference TRBV28 and TRBJ2-1): DVKVTQSSRYLVKRTGEKVFLECVQDMDHENMFWYRQDPGLGLRLIYFSYDVKMKEKGDIPEGYSVSREKKERFSLILESASTNQTSMYLCASSLRLVSNNEQFFGPGTRLTVL.

This clone was detected only once. This chain uses TRBV4-3 with TRBJ1-2, with 8 bases that match TRBD1. The germline V gene has CDR1 LGHNA and CDR2 YSLEER. The trim removed 4 bases at V and 5 bases at J, leaving 9 bases unmatched. The CDR3 covers 15 residues. DNA for the CDR3: TGCGCCAGCAGCCCTCGACAGGGGCTTCCTTATGGCTACACCTTC. Its protein product is CASSPRQGLPYGYTF.

The table lists this clone with a few counts. V and J are TRBV14 and TRBJ2-7, with a possible D match to TRBD2 (5 bases). Trimming took off 2 bases at V and 2 bases at J, with 7 bases between the two ends. CDR1 and CDR2 from the germline V gene are SGHDN and FVKESK. This CDR3 contains 13 residues. The CDR3 here is CASSQLAPYEQYF. CDR3 DNA: TGTGCCAGCAGCCAACTAGCCCCCTACGAGCAGTACTTC.